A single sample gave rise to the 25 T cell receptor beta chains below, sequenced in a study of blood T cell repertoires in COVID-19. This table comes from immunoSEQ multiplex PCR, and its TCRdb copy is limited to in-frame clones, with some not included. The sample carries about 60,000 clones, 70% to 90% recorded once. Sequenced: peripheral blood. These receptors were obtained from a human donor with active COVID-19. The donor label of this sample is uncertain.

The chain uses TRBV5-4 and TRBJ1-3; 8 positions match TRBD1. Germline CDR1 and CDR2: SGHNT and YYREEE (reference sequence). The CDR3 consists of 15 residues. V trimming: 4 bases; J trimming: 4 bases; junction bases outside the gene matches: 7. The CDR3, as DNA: TGTGCCAGCAGCCTCGGACAGGGATACGGAAACACCATATATTTT. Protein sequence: CASSLGQGYGNTIYF.

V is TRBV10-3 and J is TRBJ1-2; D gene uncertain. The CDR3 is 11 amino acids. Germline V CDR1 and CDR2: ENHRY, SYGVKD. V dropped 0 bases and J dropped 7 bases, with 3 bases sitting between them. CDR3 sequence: CAISESGGYTF. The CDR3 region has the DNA TGTGCCATCAGTGAGTCCGGTGGCTACACCTTC.

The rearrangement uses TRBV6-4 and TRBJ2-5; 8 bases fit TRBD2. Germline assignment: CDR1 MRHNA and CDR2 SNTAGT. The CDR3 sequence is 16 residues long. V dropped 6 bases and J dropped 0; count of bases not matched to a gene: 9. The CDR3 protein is CASSDVASGYQETQYF. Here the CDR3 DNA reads TGTGCCAGCAGCGACGTGGCTAGCGGGTACCAAGAGACCCAGTACTTC.

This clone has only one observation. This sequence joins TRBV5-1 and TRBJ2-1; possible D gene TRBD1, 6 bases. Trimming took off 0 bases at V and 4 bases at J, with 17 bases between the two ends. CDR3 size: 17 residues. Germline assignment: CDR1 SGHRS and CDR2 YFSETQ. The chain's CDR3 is CASSLAGQTTLYNEQFF. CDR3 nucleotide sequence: TGCGCCAGCAGCTTGGCCGGACAGACAACCCTATACAATGAGCAGTTCTTC.

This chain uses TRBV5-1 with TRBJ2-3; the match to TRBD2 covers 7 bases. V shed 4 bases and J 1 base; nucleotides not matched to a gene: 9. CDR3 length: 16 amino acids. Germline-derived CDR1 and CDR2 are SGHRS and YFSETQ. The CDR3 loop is CASSLPGLRGTDTQYF. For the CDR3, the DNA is TGCGCCAGCAGCCTACCGGGACTACGGGGCACAGATACGCAGTATTTT.

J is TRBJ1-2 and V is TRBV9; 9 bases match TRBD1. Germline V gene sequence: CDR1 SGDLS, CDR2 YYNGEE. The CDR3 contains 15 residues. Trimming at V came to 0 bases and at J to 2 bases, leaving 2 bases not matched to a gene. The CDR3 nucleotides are TGTGCCAGCAGCGTAGGACAGGGGGTGAACTATGGCTACACCTTC. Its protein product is CASSVGQGVNYGYTF.

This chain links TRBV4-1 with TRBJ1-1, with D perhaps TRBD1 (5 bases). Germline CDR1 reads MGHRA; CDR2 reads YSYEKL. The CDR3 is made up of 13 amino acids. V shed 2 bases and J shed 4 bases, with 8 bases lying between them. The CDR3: CASSQLGGTEAFF. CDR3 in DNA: TGCGCCAGCAGCCAATTGGGGGGCACTGAAGCTTTCTTT.

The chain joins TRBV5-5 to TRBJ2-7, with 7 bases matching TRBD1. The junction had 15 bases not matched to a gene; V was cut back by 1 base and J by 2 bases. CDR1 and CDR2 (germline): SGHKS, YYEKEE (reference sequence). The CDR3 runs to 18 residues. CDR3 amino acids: CASSLTGVVIATPYEQYF. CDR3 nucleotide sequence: TGTGCCAGCAGCTTGACAGGGGTGGTTATAGCGACGCCCTACGAGCAGTACTTC.

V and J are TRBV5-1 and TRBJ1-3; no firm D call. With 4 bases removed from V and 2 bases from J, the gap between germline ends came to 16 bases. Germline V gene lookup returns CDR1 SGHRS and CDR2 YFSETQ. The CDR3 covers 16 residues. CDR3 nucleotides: TGCGCCAGCAGCCCGAAACAAGGACTCGCTGGAAACACCATATATTTT. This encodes CASSPKQGLAGNTIYF.

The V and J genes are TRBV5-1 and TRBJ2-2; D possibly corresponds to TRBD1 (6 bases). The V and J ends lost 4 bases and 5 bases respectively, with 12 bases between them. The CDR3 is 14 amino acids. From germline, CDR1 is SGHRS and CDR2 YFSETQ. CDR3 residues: CASSPRQVTGELFF. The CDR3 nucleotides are TGCGCCAGCAGCCCGCGACAGGTGACCGGGGAGCTGTTTTTT. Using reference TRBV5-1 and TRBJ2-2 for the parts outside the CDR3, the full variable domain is KAGVTQTPRYLIKTRGQQVTLSCSPISGHRSVSWYQQTPGQGLQFLFEYFSETQRNKGNFPGRFSGRQFSNSRSEMNVSTLELGDSALYLCASSPRQVTGELFFGEGSRLTVL.

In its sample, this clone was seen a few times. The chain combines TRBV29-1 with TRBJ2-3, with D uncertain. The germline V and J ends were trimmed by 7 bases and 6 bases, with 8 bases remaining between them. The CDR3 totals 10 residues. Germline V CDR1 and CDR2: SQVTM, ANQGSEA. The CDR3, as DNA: TGCAGCGCCCTAGACGATACGCAGTATTTT. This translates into CSALDDTQYF.

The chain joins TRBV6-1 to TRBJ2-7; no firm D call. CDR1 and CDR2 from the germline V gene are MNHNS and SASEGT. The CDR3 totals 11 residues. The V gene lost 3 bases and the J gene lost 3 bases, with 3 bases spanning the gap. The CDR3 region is CASSDNYEQYF. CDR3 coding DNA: TGTGCCAGCAGTGACAACTACGAGCAGTACTTC.

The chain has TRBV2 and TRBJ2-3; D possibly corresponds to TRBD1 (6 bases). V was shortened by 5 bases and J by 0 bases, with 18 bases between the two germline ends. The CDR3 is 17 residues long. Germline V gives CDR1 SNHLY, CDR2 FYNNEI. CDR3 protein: CASSYRVKKRSTDTQYF. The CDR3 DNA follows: TGTGCCAGCAGTTACAGGGTGAAGAAAAGGAGCACAGATACGCAGTATTTT.

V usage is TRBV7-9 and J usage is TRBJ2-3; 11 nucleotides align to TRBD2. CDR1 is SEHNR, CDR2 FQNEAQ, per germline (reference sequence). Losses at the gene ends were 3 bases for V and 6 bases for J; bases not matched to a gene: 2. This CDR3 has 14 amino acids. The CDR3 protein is CASSFSGRGDTQYF. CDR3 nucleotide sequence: TGTGCCAGCAGCTTTAGCGGGAGGGGGGATACGCAGTATTTT. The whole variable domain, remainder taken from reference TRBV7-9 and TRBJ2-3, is DTGVSQNPRHKITKRGQNVTFRCDPISEHNRLYWYRQTLGQGPEFLTYFQNEAQLEKSRLLSDRFSAERPKGSFSTLEIQRTEQGDSAMYLCASSFSGRGDTQYFGPGTRLTVL.

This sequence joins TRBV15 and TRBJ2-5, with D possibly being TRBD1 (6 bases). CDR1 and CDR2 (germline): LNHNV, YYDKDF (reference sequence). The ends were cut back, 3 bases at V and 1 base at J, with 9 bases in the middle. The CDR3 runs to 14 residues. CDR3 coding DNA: TGTGCCACCAGCAGCAACAGGGTCCAAGAGACCCAGTACTTC. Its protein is CATSSNRVQETQYF. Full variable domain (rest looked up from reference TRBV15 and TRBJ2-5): DAMVIQNPRYQVTQFGKPVTLSCSQTLNHNVMYWYQQKSSQAPKLLFHYYDKDFNNEADTPDNFQSRRPNTSFCFLDIRSPGLGDTAMYLCATSSNRVQETQYFGPGTRLLVL.

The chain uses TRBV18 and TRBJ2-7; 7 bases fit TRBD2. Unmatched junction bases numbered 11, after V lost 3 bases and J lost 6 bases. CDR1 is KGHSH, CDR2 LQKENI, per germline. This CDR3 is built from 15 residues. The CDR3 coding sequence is TGTGCCAGCTCACCGGCGGGGAGGGGCTTAGGCGAGCAGTACTTC. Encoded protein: CASSPAGRGLGEQYF.

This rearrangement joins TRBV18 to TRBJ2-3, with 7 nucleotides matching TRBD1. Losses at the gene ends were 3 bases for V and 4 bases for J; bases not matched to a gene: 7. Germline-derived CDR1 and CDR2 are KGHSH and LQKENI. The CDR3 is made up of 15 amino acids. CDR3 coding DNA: TGTGCCAGCTCACCTCCGGGACAGACGTCAGATACGCAGTATTTT. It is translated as CASSPPGQTSDTQYF.

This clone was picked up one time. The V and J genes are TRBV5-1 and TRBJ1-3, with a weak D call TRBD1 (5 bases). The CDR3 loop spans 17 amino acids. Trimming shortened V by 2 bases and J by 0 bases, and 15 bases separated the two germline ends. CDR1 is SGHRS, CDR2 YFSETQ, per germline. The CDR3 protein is CASSFDSSLSSGNTIYF. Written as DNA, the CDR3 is TGCGCCAGCAGCTTCGACAGTTCTCTGAGCTCTGGAAACACCATATATTTT.

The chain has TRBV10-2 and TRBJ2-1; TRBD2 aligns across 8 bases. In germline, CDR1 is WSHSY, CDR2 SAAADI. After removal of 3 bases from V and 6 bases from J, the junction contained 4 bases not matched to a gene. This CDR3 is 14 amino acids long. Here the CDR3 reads CASSERGGSNEQFF. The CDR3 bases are TGCGCCAGCAGTGAACGGGGGGGGTCCAATGAGCAGTTCTTC.

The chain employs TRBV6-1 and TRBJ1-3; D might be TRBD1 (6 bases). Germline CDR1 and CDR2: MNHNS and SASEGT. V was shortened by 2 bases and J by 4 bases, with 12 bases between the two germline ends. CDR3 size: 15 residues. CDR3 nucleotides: TGTGCCAGCAGTGAAAGGGGGTGGGGAGGAAACACCATATATTTT. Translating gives CASSERGWGGNTIYF.

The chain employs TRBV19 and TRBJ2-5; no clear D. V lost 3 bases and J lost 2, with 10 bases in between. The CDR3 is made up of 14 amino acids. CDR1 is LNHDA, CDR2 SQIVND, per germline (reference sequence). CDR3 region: CASSISVLQETQYF. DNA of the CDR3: TGTGCCAGTAGTATCTCCGTCCTTCAAGAGACCCAGTACTTC. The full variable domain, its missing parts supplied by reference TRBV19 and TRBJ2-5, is DGGITQSPKYLFRKEGQNVTLSCEQNLNHDAMYWYRQDPGQGLRLIYYSQIVNDFQKGDIAEGYSVSREKKESFPLTVTSAQKNPTAFYLCASSISVLQETQYFGPGTRLLVL.

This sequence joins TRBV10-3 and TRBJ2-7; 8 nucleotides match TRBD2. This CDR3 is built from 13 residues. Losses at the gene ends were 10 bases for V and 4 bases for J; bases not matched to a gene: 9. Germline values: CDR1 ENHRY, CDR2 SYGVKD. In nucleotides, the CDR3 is TGTGCCACTGGGGAGGGACTAGAGTACGAGCAGTACTTC. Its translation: CATGEGLEYEQYF.

The chain's CDR3 is CASSLSPQGADTQYF. The DNA of the CDR3 is TGTGCCAGCAGCTTAAGTCCGCAGGGGGCAGATACGCAGTATTTT. The chain recombines TRBV7-3 with TRBJ2-3; 7 nucleotides match TRBD1. CDR1 is SGHTA, CDR2 FQGTGA, per germline. The CDR3 runs to 15 residues. Trimming at V came to 1 base and at J to 4 bases, leaving 5 bases not matched to a gene.

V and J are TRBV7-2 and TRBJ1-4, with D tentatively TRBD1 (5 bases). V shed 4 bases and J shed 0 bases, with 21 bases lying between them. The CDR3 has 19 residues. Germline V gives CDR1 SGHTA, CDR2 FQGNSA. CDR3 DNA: TGTGCCAGCAGCTCGCGGGGGTTTGAGGTGTTGGCAACTAATGAAAAACTGTTTTTT. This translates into CASSSRGFEVLATNEKLFF.

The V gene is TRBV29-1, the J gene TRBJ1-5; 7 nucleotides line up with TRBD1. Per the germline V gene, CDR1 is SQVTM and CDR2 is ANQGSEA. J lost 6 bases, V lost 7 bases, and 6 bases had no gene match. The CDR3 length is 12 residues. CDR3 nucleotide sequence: TGCAGCGCTCGACAGGGCGGTCAGCCCCAGCATTTT. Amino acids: CSARQGGQPQHF. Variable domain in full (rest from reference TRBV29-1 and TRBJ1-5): SAVISQKPSRDICQRGTSLTIQCQVDSQVTMMFWYRQQPGQSLTLIATANQGSEATYESGFVIDKFPISRPNLTFSTLTVSNMSPEDSSIYLCSARQGGQPQHFGDGTRLSIL.